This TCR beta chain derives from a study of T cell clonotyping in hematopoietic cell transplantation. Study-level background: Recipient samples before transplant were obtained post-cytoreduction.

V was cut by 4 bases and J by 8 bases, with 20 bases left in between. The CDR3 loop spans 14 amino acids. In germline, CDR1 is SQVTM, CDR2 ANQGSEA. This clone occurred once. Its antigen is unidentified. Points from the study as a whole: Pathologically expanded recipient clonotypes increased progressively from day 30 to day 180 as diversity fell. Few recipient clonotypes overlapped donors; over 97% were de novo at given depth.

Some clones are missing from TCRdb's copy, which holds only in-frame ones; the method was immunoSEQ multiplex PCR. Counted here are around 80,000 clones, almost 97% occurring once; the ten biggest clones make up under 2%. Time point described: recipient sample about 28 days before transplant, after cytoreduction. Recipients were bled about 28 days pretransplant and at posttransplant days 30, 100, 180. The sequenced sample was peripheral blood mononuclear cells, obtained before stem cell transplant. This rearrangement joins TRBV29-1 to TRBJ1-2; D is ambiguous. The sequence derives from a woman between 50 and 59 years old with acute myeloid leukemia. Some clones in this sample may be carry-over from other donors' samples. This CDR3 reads CSVAGQDLGGGYTF. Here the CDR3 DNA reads TGCAGCGTTGCTGGGCAGGACCTAGGTGGCGGCTACACCTTC. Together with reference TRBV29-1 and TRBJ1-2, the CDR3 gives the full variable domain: SAVISQKPSRDICQRGTSLTIQCQVDSQVTMMFWYRQQPGQSLTLIATANQGSEATYESGFVIDKFPISRPNLTFSTLTVSNMSPEDSSIYLCSVAGQDLGGGYTFGSGTRLTVV.